What follows describes a single TCR beta chain. The antigen is undetermined. This PCR relied on a set of 60 Vbeta primers and 13 Jbeta primers. Using immunoSEQ multiplex PCR, the repertoire was profiled, and TCRdb retains in-frame clones only, with some absent. The data contain about 92,000 clones, roughly 73% of them singletons. These data belong to a study of cytomegalovirus exposure and HLA in healthy donors. Study context: Earlier, 180 million or so T cells were analyzed, and 117 million unique TCR beta sequences were found among them. Notes on the study in general: Most TCR beta V segments were productive about 90% or about 30% of the time in an earlier analysis. Researchers counted approximately 160 TCR beta chains as cytomegalovirus-associated. Confirmation was obtained in vitro that a few CMV-associated chains are specific for CMV antigens.

The TCR originated in a man aged 50-60 years in good health and CMV-seropositive. Sequenced: PBMCs.

In nucleotides, the CDR3 is TGTGCCTGGAGTGACCAGGGGGCCAGTCAGCCCCAGCATTTT. Protein product: CAWSDQGASQPQHF. The chain combines TRBV30 with TRBJ1-5; TRBD1 aligns across 8 bases. Per the germline V gene, CDR1 is GTSNPN and CDR2 is SVGIG (reference sequence). V shed 1 base and J 6 bases; nucleotides not matched to a gene: 5. The CDR3 is made up of 14 amino acids.